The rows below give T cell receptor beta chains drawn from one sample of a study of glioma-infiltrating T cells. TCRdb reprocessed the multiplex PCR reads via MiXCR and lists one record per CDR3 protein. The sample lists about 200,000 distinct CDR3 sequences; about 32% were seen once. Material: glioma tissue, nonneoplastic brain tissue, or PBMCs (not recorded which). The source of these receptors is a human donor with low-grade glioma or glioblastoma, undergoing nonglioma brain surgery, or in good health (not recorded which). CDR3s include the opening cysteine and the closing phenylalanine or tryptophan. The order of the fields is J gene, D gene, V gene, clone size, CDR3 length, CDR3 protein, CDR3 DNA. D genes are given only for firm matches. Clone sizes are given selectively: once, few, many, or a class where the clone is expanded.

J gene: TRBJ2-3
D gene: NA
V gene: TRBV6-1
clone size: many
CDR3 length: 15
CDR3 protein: CASSRSWTFGDTQYF
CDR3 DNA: TGTGCCAGCAGTCGAAGCTGGACGTTCGGGGATACGCAGTATTTT

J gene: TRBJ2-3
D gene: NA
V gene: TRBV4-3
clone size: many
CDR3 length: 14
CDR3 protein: CASSPRLVPDTQYF
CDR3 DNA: TGCGCCAGCAGCCCCCGACTAGTCCCAGATACGCAGTATTTT

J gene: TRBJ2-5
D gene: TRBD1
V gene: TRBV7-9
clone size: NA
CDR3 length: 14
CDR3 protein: CASSYNRGRETQYF
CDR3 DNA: TGTGCCAGCAGCTATAACAGGGGACGAGAGACCCAGTACTTC

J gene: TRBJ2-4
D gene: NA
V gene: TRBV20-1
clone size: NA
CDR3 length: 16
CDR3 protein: CSASPTASLAKKIQYF
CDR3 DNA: TGCAGTGCTAGCCCGACAGCATCATTAGCCAAAAAAATTCAGTACTTC

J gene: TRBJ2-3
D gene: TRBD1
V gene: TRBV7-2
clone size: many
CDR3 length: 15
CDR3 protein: CASSSPGQGADTQYF
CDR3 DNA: TGTGCCAGCAGCTCACCGGGACAGGGGGCAGATACGCAGTATTTT

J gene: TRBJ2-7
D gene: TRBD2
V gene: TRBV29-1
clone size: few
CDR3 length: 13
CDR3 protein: CSVRAGTTYEQYF
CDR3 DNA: TGCAGCGTTAGAGCGGGAACTACCTACGAGCAGTACTTC

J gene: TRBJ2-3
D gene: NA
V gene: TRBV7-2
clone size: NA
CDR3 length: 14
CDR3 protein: CAISLSQTTDTQYF
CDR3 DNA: TGTGCCATCAGCTTATCACAGACCACAGATACGCAGTATTTT

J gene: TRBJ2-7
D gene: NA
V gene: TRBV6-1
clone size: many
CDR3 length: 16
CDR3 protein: CASSEQDGHGLYEQYF
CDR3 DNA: TGTGCCAGCAGTGAACAAGACGGCCACGGGTTATACGAGCAGTACTTC

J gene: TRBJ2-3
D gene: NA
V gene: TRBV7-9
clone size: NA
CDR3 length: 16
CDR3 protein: CASSLGQGKSTDTQYF
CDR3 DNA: TGTGCCAGCAGCTTAGGGCAGGGGAAGAGCACAGATACGCAGTATTTT

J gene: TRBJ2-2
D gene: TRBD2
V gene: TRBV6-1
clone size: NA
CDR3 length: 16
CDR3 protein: CASRIEPGLSTGELFF
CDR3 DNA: TGTGCCAGCAGGATCGAGCCGGGACTAAGCACCGGGGAGCTGTTTTTT

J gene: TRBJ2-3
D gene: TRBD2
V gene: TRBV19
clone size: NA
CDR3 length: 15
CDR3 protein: CATLAGHGRTDTQYF
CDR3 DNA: TGTGCCACCCTAGCGGGACATGGTCGGACAGATACGCAGTATTTT

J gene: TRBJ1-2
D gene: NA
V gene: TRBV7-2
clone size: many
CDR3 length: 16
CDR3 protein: CASSYPGGRAWYGYTF
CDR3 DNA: TGTGCCAGCAGCTACCCGGGAGGCAGAGCTTGGTATGGCTACACCTTC

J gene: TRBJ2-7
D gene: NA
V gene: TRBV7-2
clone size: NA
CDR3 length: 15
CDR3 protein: CASRLQAVGVYEHYF
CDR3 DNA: TGTGCCAGCAGGCTACAGGCCGTTGGGGTCTACGAGCATTACTTC

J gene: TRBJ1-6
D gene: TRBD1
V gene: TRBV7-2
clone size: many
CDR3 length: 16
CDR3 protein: CASSLALTGVNSDLHF
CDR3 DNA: TGTGCCAGCAGCTTGGCCCTGACAGGGGTGAATTCAGACCTCCACTTT

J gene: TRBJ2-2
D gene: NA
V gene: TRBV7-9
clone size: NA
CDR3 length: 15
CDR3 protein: CATQFSPLGTGELFF
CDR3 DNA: TGTGCCACCCAATTCTCCCCCCTGGGCACCGGGGAGCTGTTTTTT

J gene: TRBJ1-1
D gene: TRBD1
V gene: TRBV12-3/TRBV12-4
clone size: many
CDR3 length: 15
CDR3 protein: CASSNPGTGDTEAFF
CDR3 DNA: TGTGCCAGCAGTAATCCCGGGACAGGGGACACTGAAGCTTTCTTT

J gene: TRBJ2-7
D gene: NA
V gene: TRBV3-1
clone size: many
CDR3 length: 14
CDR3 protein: CASSPGYEAYEQYF
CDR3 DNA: TGTGCCAGCAGCCCCGGTTACGAGGCCTACGAGCAGTACTTC

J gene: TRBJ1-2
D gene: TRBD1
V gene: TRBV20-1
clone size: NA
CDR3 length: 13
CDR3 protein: CSASGGQGGGYTF
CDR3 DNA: TGCAGTGCTAGCGGTGGACAGGGAGGTGGCTACACCTTC

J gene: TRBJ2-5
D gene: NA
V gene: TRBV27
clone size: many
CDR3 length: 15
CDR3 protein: CATKWGGSGQGTQYF
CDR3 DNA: TGTGCCACCAAGTGGGGTGGAAGCGGGCAGGGGACCCAGTACTTC

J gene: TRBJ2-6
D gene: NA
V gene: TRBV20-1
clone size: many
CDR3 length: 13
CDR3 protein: CSADSSGANVLTF
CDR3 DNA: TGCAGTGCTGACAGCTCTGGGGCCAACGTCCTGACTTTC

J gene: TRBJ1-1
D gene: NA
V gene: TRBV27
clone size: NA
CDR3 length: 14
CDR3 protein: CASSYGSTGPEAFF
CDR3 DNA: TGTGCCAGCAGTTACGGCAGTACCGGGCCTGAAGCTTTCTTT

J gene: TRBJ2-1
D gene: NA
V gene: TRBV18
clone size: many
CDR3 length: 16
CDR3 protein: CASSLLQDASYNEQFF
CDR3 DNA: TGTGCCAGCTCCTTACTTCAGGATGCCTCCTACAATGAGCAGTTCTTC

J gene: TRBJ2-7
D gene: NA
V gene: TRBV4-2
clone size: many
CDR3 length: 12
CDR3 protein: CASSQSQGEQYF
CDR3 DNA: TGTGCCAGCAGCCAATCTCAGGGGGAGCAGTACTTC

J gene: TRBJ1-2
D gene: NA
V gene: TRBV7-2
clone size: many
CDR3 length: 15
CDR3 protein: CASSLIGGKNYGYTF
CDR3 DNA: TGTGCCAGCAGCTTGATCGGGGGAAAAAACTATGGCTACACCTTC

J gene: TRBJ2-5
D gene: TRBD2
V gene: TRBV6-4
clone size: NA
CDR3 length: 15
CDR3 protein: CASSFLAGSTETQYF
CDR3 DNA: TGTGCCAGCAGCTTCCTAGCGGGAAGCACAGAGACACAGTACTTC

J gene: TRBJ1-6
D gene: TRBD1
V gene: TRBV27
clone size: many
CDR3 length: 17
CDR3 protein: CASSFGTGGAGNSPLHF
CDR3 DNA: TGTGCCAGCAGTTTCGGTACAGGGGGCGCAGGGAATTCACCCCTCCACTTT

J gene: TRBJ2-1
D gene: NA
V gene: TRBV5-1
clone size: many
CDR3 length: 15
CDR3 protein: CASSLGPNSGNEQFF
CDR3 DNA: TGCGCCAGCAGCTTGGGTCCCAACTCGGGCAATGAGCAGTTCTTC

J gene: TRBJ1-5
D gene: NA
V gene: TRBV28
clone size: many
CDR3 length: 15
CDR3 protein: CASSLFPSDNQPQHF
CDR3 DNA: TGTGCCAGCAGTTTATTTCCATCAGACAATCAGCCCCAGCATTTT

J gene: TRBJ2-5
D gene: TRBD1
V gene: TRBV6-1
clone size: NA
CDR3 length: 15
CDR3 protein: CASRARQGAWENQYF
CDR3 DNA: TGTGCCAGCAGAGCCCGACAGGGGGCTTGGGAGAACCAGTACTTC